The 4 T cell receptor beta chains below were found in one sample sequenced in a study of cytomegalovirus exposure and HLA in healthy donors. Researchers ran the PCR with 60 Vbeta and 13 Jbeta primers. Clones were sequenced by immunoSEQ multiplex PCR, and TCRdb holds only the in-frame ones, with some missing. The data contain under 200,000 clones, about three quarters of them singletons. The sample was PBMCs. The origin of the receptors is a female donor in good health and CMV-seronegative.

The genes are TRBV7-9 and TRBJ1-2; D is ambiguous. V was shortened by 3 bases and J by 2 bases, with 13 bases between the two germline ends. From germline, CDR1 is SEHNR and CDR2 FQNEAQ (reference sequence). The CDR3 extends over 15 amino acids. The CDR3 sequence: CASSFQNTWNYGYTF. CDR3 nucleotide sequence: TGTGCCAGCAGCTTCCAAAACACCTGGAACTATGGCTACACCTTC.

The chain employs TRBV11-2 and TRBJ2-5, with TRBD1 matching over 12 bases. The CDR3 spans 16 residues. Germline CDR1 reads SGHAT; CDR2 reads FQNNGV. V dropped 7 bases and J dropped 6; count of bases not matched to a gene: 12. The CDR3 DNA is TGTGCCAGCACCAGAGACGGGACAGGGGGCAGGAAGACCCAGTACTTC. Translating it yields CASTRDGTGGRKTQYF.

The genes are TRBV5-5 and TRBJ2-1; D may be TRBD2 (6 bases). The germline CDR1 and CDR2 sequences are SGHKS and YYEKEE (reference sequence). The CDR3 is 13 residues long. V was cut by 4 bases and J by 8 bases, with 13 bases left in between. The CDR3 loop is CASSPGTGYEQFF. The CDR3 coding sequence is TGTGCCAGCAGCCCGGGGACTGGATATGAGCAGTTCTTC.

The CDR3 region is CASSHPNGTGASLYGYTF. The CDR3 nucleotides read TGCGCCAGCAGCCACCCGAACGGGACAGGGGCTAGTCTATATGGCTACACCTTC. The chain joins TRBV4-1 to TRBJ1-2, with 10 nucleotides matching TRBD1. Germline assignment: CDR1 MGHRA and CDR2 YSYEKL. The CDR3 has 18 amino acids. V was clipped by 3 bases and J by 5 bases; unmatched bases: 15.